The 30 T cell receptor beta chains in this list originate from one sample, sequenced in a study of PD-1 blockade in mismatch repair-deficient tumors. The repertoire was sequenced with immunoSEQ multiplex PCR; TCRdb's copy has only in-frame clones and lacks some. The data hold around 14,000 clones, with 70% to 85% observed a single time. These receptors' antigens are unknown. Time point denoted: roughly ten-day in vitro stimulation with candidate neoantigen peptide 5. The material was cells cultured in vitro, obtained from a patient treated with pembrolizumab. The receptors shown here come from an adult with mismatch repair-deficient cancer.

The chain carries TRBV11-3 and TRBJ2-1; 15 positions match TRBD2. The germline CDR1 and CDR2 sequences are SGHNT and YENEEA. The CDR3 is 19 residues long. V lost 5 bases and J lost 8; bases outside the gene matches: 16. The chain's CDR3 is CASSINYLGLAGGTDEQFF. CDR3 bases: TGTGCCAGCAGCATAAACTATCTCGGACTAGCGGGAGGGACGGATGAGCAGTTCTTC.

The chain has TRBV15 and TRBJ1-3; TRBD1 matches at 8 bases. The CDR3 contains 14 residues. The V and J ends lost 0 bases and 13 bases, in that order; junction bases with no gene match: 8. Germline V lookup: CDR1 LNHNV, CDR2 YYDKDF (reference sequence). CDR3 amino acids: CATSREGQGASIYF. CDR3 DNA sequence: TGTGCCACCAGCAGAGAGGGCCAGGGGGCCTCGATATATTTT.

The chain employs TRBV18 and TRBJ2-3; 8 nucleotides agree with TRBD1. The germline CDR1 and CDR2 sequences are KGHSH and LQKENI. The junction had 5 bases not matched to a gene; V was cut back by 8 bases and J by 1 base. This CDR3 has 14 residues. The CDR3 spells CASQLTGGTDTQYF. The CDR3, as DNA: TGTGCCAGCCAACTGACAGGGGGCACAGATACGCAGTATTTT.

The chain couples TRBV5-1 to TRBJ2-3; TRBD1 matches at 10 bases. The V gene end was trimmed by 2 bases and the J gene end by 6 bases; junction bases not matched to a gene: 3. The CDR3 length is 14 residues. From germline, CDR1 is SGHRS and CDR2 YFSETQ. The CDR3 here is CASSLDRGHDTQYF. In nucleotides, the CDR3 is TGCGCCAGCAGCTTAGACAGGGGGCACGATACGCAGTATTTT.

J is TRBJ2-3 and V is TRBV5-5; 9 bases map to TRBD1. The V gene's germline CDR1 is SGHKS and CDR2 YYEKEE (reference sequence). Trimming took 4 bases from V and 6 from J; bases not matched to a gene: 6. CDR3 length: 14 amino acids. The CDR3: CASSLNRGQDTQYF. CDR3 bases: TGTGCCAGCAGCCTGAACAGGGGGCAGGATACGCAGTATTTT. The full variable domain, rest sourced from reference TRBV5-5 and TRBJ2-3, is DAGVTQSPTHLIKTRGQQVTLRCSPISGHKSVSWYQQVLGQGPQFIFQYYEKEERGRGNFPDRFSARQFPNYSSELNVNALLLGDSALYLCASSLNRGQDTQYFGPGTRLTVL.

The V and J genes are TRBV6-6 and TRBJ2-7; D assignment may be TRBD1 or TRBD2 (5 bases each). The V end lost 5 bases, the J end lost 4 bases, and 15 bases lay between the germline ends. Per germline, CDR1 MNHNY and CDR2 SVGAGI (reference sequence). This CDR3 contains 14 residues. CDR3: CASSDLGREYEQYF. Written as DNA, the CDR3 is TGTGCCAGCAGTGACCTGGGACGCGAATACGAGCAGTACTTC.

The chain uses TRBV5-1 and TRBJ2-5; D not certain. Germline lookup yields CDR1 SGHRS and CDR2 YFSETQ. The CDR3 extends over 14 amino acids. V was cut by 0 bases and J by 5 bases, with 11 bases left in between. The DNA for the CDR3 is TGCGCCAGCAGCTTGGCGGTATCGGCGGAGACCCAGTACTTC. Protein product: CASSLAVSAETQYF.

This rearrangement joins TRBV5-8 to TRBJ1-4, with TRBD1 as a possible D gene (5 bases). Germline CDR1 reads SGHTS; CDR2 reads YDEGEE. V dropped 4 bases and J dropped 5 bases, with 15 bases sitting between them. CDR3 length: 15 amino acids. The CDR3 here is CASSPRGRENEKLFF. In DNA form, the CDR3 reads TGTGCCAGCAGCCCTAGGGGTCGCGAGAATGAAAAACTGTTTTTT. Based on the CDR3 plus reference TRBV5-8 and TRBJ1-4, the full variable domain is EAGVTQSPTHLIKTRGQQATLRCSPISGHTSVYWYQQALGLGLQFLLWYDEGEERNRGNFPPRFSGRQFPNYSSELNVNALELEDSALYLCASSPRGRENEKLFFGSGTQLSVL.

The chain couples TRBV23-1 to TRBJ2-7; tentatively, D is TRBD2 (5 bases). TRBV23-1 is an ORF, with its function uncertain. The CDR3 loop spans 17 amino acids. V lost 3 bases, J lost 1 base, and 19 bases lay in between. Here the CDR3 reads CASSHGVKKGASYEQYF. The CDR3 region has the DNA TGCGCCAGCAGTCATGGAGTAAAGAAGGGAGCATCCTACGAGCAGTACTTC.

The rearrangement links TRBV29-1 to TRBJ1-1; D uncertain. The CDR3 length is 11 residues. Per germline, CDR1 SQVTM and CDR2 ANQGSEA. V was shortened by 3 bases and J by 4 bases, with 6 bases between the two germline ends. CDR3 sequence: CSVDWGTEAFF. In nucleotides, the CDR3 is TGCAGCGTTGATTGGGGCACTGAAGCTTTCTTT.

In this sample, this clone turned up a few times. This chain uses TRBV19 with TRBJ2-2; no firm D call. The CDR3 covers 13 residues. Germline lookup yields CDR1 LNHDA and CDR2 SQIVND (reference sequence). V was shortened by 3 bases and J by 5 bases, with 7 bases between the two germline ends. CDR3: CASSILGTGELFF. The CDR3 DNA reads as TGTGCCAGTAGTATCCTGGGGACCGGGGAGCTGTTTTTT.

The chain carries TRBV7-3 and TRBJ1-1; D possibly corresponds to TRBD1 (5 bases). Germline V lookup: CDR1 SGHTA, CDR2 FQGTGA. CDR3 size: 16 residues. Trimming removed 0 bases at V and 1 base at J, with 12 bases between. Here the CDR3 DNA reads TGTGCCAGCAGCTTAACGCGTCGAGGGGAGAACACTGAAGCTTTCTTT. It encodes CASSLTRRGENTEAFF.

The V call is TRBV28, the J call TRBJ1-2; D remains ambiguous. The germline gives CDR1 MDHEN, CDR2 SYDVKM. V dropped 7 bases and J dropped 1 base, with 13 bases sitting between them. The CDR3 runs 14 residues. CDR3 protein: CASKYGAFNYGYTF. CDR3 nucleotides: TGTGCCAGCAAGTACGGAGCCTTTAACTATGGCTACACCTTC.

A few counts support this clone. J is TRBJ1-2 and V is TRBV19; D gene ambiguous. Trimming took off 5 bases at V and 4 bases at J, with 8 bases between the two ends. This CDR3 has 12 amino acids. The germline CDR1 and CDR2 sequences are LNHDA and SQIVND (reference sequence). The CDR3 nucleotides are TGTGCCAGTAGTCCCCCTACCTATGGCTACACCTTC. Encoded protein: CASSPPTYGYTF.

The chain couples TRBV5-1 to TRBJ2-3, with 7 positions matching TRBD2. The length of the CDR3 is 14 residues. The germline V gene encodes CDR1 SGHRS and CDR2 YFSETQ. V gave up 0 bases and J gave up 6 bases; unmatched junction bases: 4. CDR3 bases: TGCGCCAGCAGCTTGGGTGGGACTACGGATACGCAGTATTTT. It is translated as CASSLGGTTDTQYF.

The rearrangement joins TRBV11-3 to TRBJ2-7; the D gene could be TRBD1 or TRBD2 (5 bases each). Per germline, CDR1 SGHNT and CDR2 YENEEA. V lost 5 bases, J lost 4 bases, and 9 bases lay in between. This CDR3 comprises 12 residues. CDR3 protein: CASSRDGYEQYF. The CDR3 nucleotides are TGTGCCAGCAGCCGGGACGGGTACGAGCAGTACTTC.

The chain couples TRBV5-1 to TRBJ2-7; no reliable D call. Trimming cost V 0 bases and J 2 bases, with 6 bases left between them. Germline V lookup: CDR1 SGHRS, CDR2 YFSETQ. CDR3 length equals 13 residues. DNA of the CDR3: TGCGCCAGCAGCTTGGGAATCGCCTACGAGCAGTACTTC. Its translation is CASSLGIAYEQYF.

This clone is medium-sized (0.01 to 0.1%). V and J are TRBV19 and TRBJ2-1; tentative D call: TRBD2 (5 bases). CDR1 LNHDA and CDR2 SQIVND come from the germline V gene (reference sequence). V was cut by 2 bases and J by 8 bases, with 10 bases left in between. CDR3 length: 13 residues. This CDR3 reads CASSIWASHEQFF. The CDR3 DNA reads TGTGCCAGTAGTATATGGGCTAGCCATGAGCAGTTCTTC.

This chain joins TRBV11-2 and TRBJ2-5; TRBD1 aligns across 9 bases. J lost 4 bases, V lost 5 bases, and 14 bases had no gene match. This CDR3 spans 17 amino acids. The germline CDR1 and CDR2 sequences are SGHAT and FQNNGV. The DNA of the CDR3 is TGTGCCAGCAGCCCAATGGACAGGGGCCACCTTGGAGAGACCCAGTACTTC. Its protein is CASSPMDRGHLGETQYF.

The chain is built from TRBV30 and TRBJ2-6, with 8 bases aligning to TRBD1. The CDR3 length is 15 residues. Germline values: CDR1 GTSNPN, CDR2 SVGIG (reference sequence). Trimming removed 1 base from V and 2 bases from J; junction bases left unmatched: 1. Written as DNA, the CDR3 is TGTGCCTGGAGTGAGACAGGGGCTGGGGCCAACGTCCTGACTTTC. Encoded protein: CAWSETGAGANVLTF.

The V call is TRBV9, the J call TRBJ1-2; maybe TRBD1 (5 bases). The CDR3 is 16 amino acids. Per germline, CDR1 SGDLS and CDR2 YYNGEE. The V end lost 0 bases, the J end lost 7 bases, and 19 bases lay between the germline ends. The CDR3 nucleotides read TGTGCCAGCAGCGTAGCTACGTGGGGGGTCCTCAGTGGCTACACCTTC. Encoded protein: CASSVATWGVLSGYTF.

The sample holds a few counts of this clone. The chain has TRBV7-2 and TRBJ2-2; 15 bases align to TRBD2. The CDR3 sequence is 18 residues long. Germline V lookup: CDR1 SGHTA, CDR2 FQGNSA. J lost 1 base, V lost 5 bases, and 5 bases had no gene match. CDR3 loop: CASSTSGLAGGNTGELFF. The CDR3 DNA sequence: TGTGCCAGCAGCACCTCGGGACTAGCGGGAGGGAACACCGGGGAGCTGTTTTTT.

The chain carries TRBV11-2 and TRBJ1-3; TRBD1 matches at 7 bases. The CDR3 length is 15 residues. Germline CDR1 reads SGHAT; CDR2 reads FQNNGV. V lost 5 bases to trimming and J lost 2 bases; unmatched junction nucleotides: 6. In DNA, the CDR3 is TGTGCCAGCAGCCCAGGGGGAGAGGCTGGAAACACCATATATTTT. As protein: CASSPGGEAGNTIYF.

The chain couples TRBV19 to TRBJ2-1; TRBD2 matches at 7 bases. Germline CDR1 reads LNHDA; CDR2 reads SQIVND (reference sequence). Germline trimming cut 1 base from V and 7 bases from J; bases unmatched to any gene: 4. The CDR3 has 14 amino acids. The CDR3 reads CASSIVGGVNEQFF. In nucleotides, the CDR3 is TGTGCCAGTAGTATAGTGGGAGGGGTAAATGAGCAGTTCTTC.

The rearrangement uses TRBV11-2 and TRBJ1-4, with D unresolved. Germline assignment: CDR1 SGHAT and CDR2 FQNNGV. The CDR3 length is 18 residues. Trimming took 4 bases from V and 2 from J, leaving 20 bases between them. The CDR3 region has the DNA TGTGCCAGCAGCTCCCCTTCTGGGAGGACGAGGACTAATGAAAAACTGTTTTTT. It translates to CASSSPSGRTRTNEKLFF.

This sequence joins TRBV7-9 and TRBJ1-2, with D unresolved. The CDR3 extends over 15 amino acids. CDR1 is SEHNR and CDR2 is FQNEAQ in the germline V gene (reference sequence). The V and J ends lost 5 bases and 7 bases respectively, with 20 bases between them. The CDR3 DNA reads as TGTGCCAGCAGCAACTGGGCCGTCGACTCGAGTGGCTACACCTTC. Its protein is CASSNWAVDSSGYTF.

V usage is TRBV10-3 and J usage is TRBJ2-7, with 7 bases identical to TRBD1. Germline loops: CDR1 ENHRY, CDR2 SYGVKD. V shed 7 bases, J shed 9 bases, and the junction held 6 bases outside the gene matches. The CDR3 covers 11 residues. The CDR3 DNA reads TGTGCCATCAAGGGTGAGGGGGCGCAGTACTTC. It translates to CAIKGEGAQYF.

In this sample, this clone turned up once. The chain links TRBV28 to TRBJ1-1; D uncertain. CDR1 is MDHEN and CDR2 is SYDVKM in the germline V gene. There are 13 residues in the CDR3. Between the trimmed V and J ends, which lost 4 bases and 8 bases, there was a span of 14 bases. The CDR3 loop reads CASSYIRDKEAFF. CDR3 coding DNA: TGTGCCAGCAGTTATATCCGGGATAAAGAAGCTTTCTTT.

The gene calls are TRBV5-4 and TRBJ2-7; no definite D call. V lost 0 bases, J lost 2 bases, and 12 bases lay in between. Germline CDR1 is SGHNT and CDR2 is YYREEE (reference sequence). This CDR3 is 15 amino acids long. CDR3 residues: CASSLGSNRAYEQYF. The DNA for the CDR3 is TGTGCCAGCAGCTTGGGTAGTAATAGAGCCTACGAGCAGTACTTC.

This sequence joins TRBV11-2 and TRBJ1-2; D unresolved. The germline V and J ends were trimmed by 8 bases and 3 bases, with 10 bases remaining between them. The CDR3 covers 12 residues. Germline V gene data show CDR1 as SGHAT and CDR2 as FQNNGV. Here the CDR3 DNA reads TGTGCCAGCCGAGGGCGCGACTATGGCTACACCTTC. Its protein is CASRGRDYGYTF.